This T cell receptor (beta chain) was profiled in a study of cytomegalovirus exposure and HLA in healthy donors (dated by TCRdb to 2016 to 2017). Looking at the study overall: In an earlier analysis of 587 of the donors, 250 to 350 Gb of sequence data and some 100 million unique TCR beta sequences from about 179 million T cells were reported. Approximately 310 gigabases of sequencing data and roughly 90 million unique TCR sequences were included in an early release covering roughly 600 HLA-typed donors. Among the roughly 410 genotyped donors, around 79% belonged to the genetic ancestry cluster associated with self-reported Caucasian donors. The study was designed to test whether signatures of past pathogen exposure could be identified by cataloging public T cell receptors. The study profiled the T cell repertoires of hundreds of subjects by immunosequencing and related them to cytomegalovirus serostatus. In addition to the first cohort of roughly 700 subjects, a separate validation cohort of some 120 different subjects was used. To predict cytomegalovirus infection status, the study brought together high-throughput TCR immunosequencing, statistical association of individual TCRs with disease status, and machine learning. A later analysis re-examined previously published TCR beta repertoires from around 670 donors and added high-resolution HLA genotyping to investigate patterns of TCR occurrence. In the later analysis, no new phenotypic data were used to find candidate immune exposures; instead, reliance was placed on TCR beta sequences and their occurrence across donors. An earlier analysis of 587 of the donors used high-throughput TCR beta sequencing to judge whether each TCR beta V gene segment behaved as functional or pseudogenic. Donor age, sex, ethnicity and CMV serostatus were compiled alongside the repertoire data. A later genetic analysis used genome-wide SNP genotypes for about 65% of the roughly 670 donors, treating that subset as a discovery cohort. Every discovery cohort repertoire had been produced on one sequencing platform. Both class I and class II loci were covered by HLA typing, at four-digit resolution. Typing coverage differed by locus: A, B, C, DRB1 and DQB1 were typed in roughly 620-630 donors, DQA1 in 522, DPA1 in 600 to 610, and DPB1 in about 450. Because of strong linkage in the cohort, five DR-DQ haplotypes were treated as single units for association and clustering. On average, 235,054 unique TCR beta nucleotide sequences were sequenced per donor among roughly 430 genotyped donors of the cohort, with around 19% of those sequences being non-productive. On the study overall, not on this receptor specifically: In a later analysis, TCR association rates were found to vary across HLA loci, with the most associated TCRs seen for DRB1 alleles and the fewest for HLA-C alleles. A further reported finding was that TCR beta sequences accurately predicted the HLA-A and HLA-B alleles for most subjects in the first cohort. A few of the identified cytomegalovirus-associated TCR beta chains were confirmed in vitro to be specific for cytomegalovirus antigens. Because the 87-base-pair reads could not distinguish some IMGT-functional V segments, including TRBV6-2 and TRBV6-3, those segments were excluded. In this cohort, only TCR beta chains were sequenced, and detectable features were limited by the absence of alpha or paired-chain data. An association between a missense DCLRE1C variant and V-gene and J-gene trimming of TCR beta chains was found in a later genetic analysis and replicated in an independent cohort. Most TCR sequences were observed very rarely across donors, whereas some public TCRs were present in many individuals. According to a later analysis, most CMV-associated TCR beta chains appeared to be HLA-restricted, and the HLA associations seemed to be driven largely by CMV exposure. A group of highly shared sequence variants was considered likely to be a technical artifact of the sequencing pipeline. The only immune exposure information available for the cohort was CMV serostatus. Strong co-occurrence of HLA alleles, especially DR and DQ, made assigning TCR associations to individual alleles difficult. Roughly uniform sequencing depth across donors was assumed in presence/absence analyses, although this assumption may not hold. According to a later genetic analysis, donors in an Asian-associated ancestry cluster had fewer N-insertions in productive TCRs than the approximately 700-donor mean. According to a later analysis, parvovirus B19, influenza, CMV and Epstein-Barr virus appeared linked to several top co-occurrence clusters. An earlier analysis of around 540 of the donors showed that most TCR beta V segments appeared in productive rearrangements either about 87% or about 30% of the time, which broadly matched IMGT annotations. Cytomegalovirus status was reported to be diagnosed by the classifier with high specificity and sensitivity in both the original and validation cohorts. Correlated functional status among segregating V segments might reflect linkage disequilibrium, but an unknown experimental factor could not be ruled out. The study listed over 150 TCR beta chains as associated with cytomegalovirus. The earlier analysis of 587 of the donors excluded about 16 rarely observed V segments, including chromosome 9 orphons, because counts were too low. It was suggested by the authors that the approach could potentially be generalized to other disease states and immunological phenotypes. Because HLA typing was unavailable for some donors at each locus, only the typed subset was used in association tests. In a later analysis, 16,951 TCR beta sequences were associated with specific HLA alleles at a false discovery rate of 0.05. Compared with equally common non-associated chains, HLA-associated TCR beta chains in a later analysis were more clonally expanded and had lower generation probabilities.

The cohort was made up of several hundred healthy bone marrow donors. At the time of sampling, every cohort member was nominally healthy, though immune exposures that went unrecorded were likely present. The donor was CMV seronegative and belonged to the group of 352 seronegative cohort members. Every donor gave a peripheral blood sample, and the peripheral blood mononuclear cells from that sample were used for TCR beta sequencing. The Qiagen DNeasy Blood Extraction Kit was used to extract genomic DNA from the blood cell samples. With regard to this clone: There is no known antigen for this receptor. Base qualities were left out, and no much larger clone turns up one base away.

Libraries were made using the immunoSEQ multiplex PCR assay. For the multiplex PCR, a mixture combining 60 forward primers for TCR Vbeta segments and 13 reverse primers for TCR Jbeta segments was used. The CDR3 region of rearranged TCR beta genes was amplified from genomic DNA with a multiplex PCR assay. Amplified TCR beta libraries were sequenced as 87-base-pair reads on the Illumina HiSeq System. Concerning the study's data processing: A later analysis counted about 80 million unique TCR beta chains across the 500 to 850 repertoires, and some 12 million of these chains were shared by at least two donors. A nearest-neighbor algorithm error-corrected the raw reads and collapsed the reads into unique sequences, merging closely related sequences to remove PCR and sequencing errors. V, D and J gene segments were assigned by aligning CDR3 sequences to IMGT reference sequences. For a sequence to be retained, at least a six-nucleotide match to both a V gene segment and a J gene segment was required. A rearrangement was called productive if the CDR3 had no stop codons and remained in frame with V and J, and every other rearrangement was called non-productive. CDR3 was defined by IMGT convention, running from the second conserved V-encoded cysteine to the conserved J-encoded phenylalanine. The earlier analysis of roughly 590 of the donors excluded any sequence lacking an unambiguous match to a single V gene segment. In an earlier analysis of a few hundred of the donors, a V segment was called functional when productive rearrangements were above 56.7%, and segregating when the standard deviation between donors exceeded 5%. A statistical classification framework was built for diagnosing cytomegalovirus status from the catalog of TCR beta chain sequences. V and J gene assignment, in a later analysis, came from comparing TCR nucleotide sequences with IMGT/GENE-DB human TR gene sequences. In a later analysis, CDR3 sequences and most-parsimonious VDJ recombination scenarios were assigned using the TCRdist pipeline. In a later analysis, each TCR beta chain was defined by its CDR3 amino acid sequence together with its V-gene family, and reads without a unique V-gene family were excluded. A later analysis removed 550 to 700 highly shared, low-generation-probability nucleotide sequences to deal with suspected cross-contamination and a sequencing artifact. For each public chain, a later analysis derived a clonal expansion index from normalized ranks of inferred template counts within each repertoire. In a later analysis, generation probabilities were computed with a VDJ recombination model fitted to out-of-frame rearrangements, and the resulting probabilities were checked against IGoR. A later analysis scored TCR-TCR, TCR-HLA and TCR-CMV co-occurrence with hypergeometric tests, applying a repertoire-size bias correction to TCR pairs. A later analysis estimated false discovery rates by permuting HLA or CMV assignments 20 times. In a later analysis, co-occurring TCRs were grouped with DBSCAN, and TCRdist sequence similarity was added when clustering was performed within HLA-allele-positive subsets. Repertoires with fewer than 30,000 or more than 120,000 public chains were left out of co-occurrence clustering, as were five repertoires with anomalous nucleotide sharing. The source is immuneACCESS, and TCRdb retained only in-frame sequences with V and J called. Part of the clones is not carried over; for the studies checked, unresolved V genes explain less than half of this, and the remainder is unexplained. The V and J calls and clone size are taken from that table; D and trimming were inferred from the DNA. The sample has about 83,000 clones on record, about 81% of them singletons. The ten biggest clones cover more than 3.5% of the sample.

V is pared back by 6 bases and J by 4 bases, with 6 bases lying between the germline termini. Including the terminal cysteine and phenylalanine, the CDR3 comprises 11 residues. The entry retains the CDR3 DNA only, 33 bases that are in frame from base 1. According to the germline V gene (reference sequence), CDR1 reads MNHNY and CDR2 reads SVGAGI. The chain is encoded by TRBV6-6 joined to TRBJ1-2, with the D segment identity uncertain. The sequence was obtained from a man aged 60 to 75 in good health and CMV-seronegative. The sample was PBMCs. CDR3 region: CASSPGYGYTF. The DNA reads as follows: TGTGCCAGCAGCCCAGGCTATGGCTACACCTTC.